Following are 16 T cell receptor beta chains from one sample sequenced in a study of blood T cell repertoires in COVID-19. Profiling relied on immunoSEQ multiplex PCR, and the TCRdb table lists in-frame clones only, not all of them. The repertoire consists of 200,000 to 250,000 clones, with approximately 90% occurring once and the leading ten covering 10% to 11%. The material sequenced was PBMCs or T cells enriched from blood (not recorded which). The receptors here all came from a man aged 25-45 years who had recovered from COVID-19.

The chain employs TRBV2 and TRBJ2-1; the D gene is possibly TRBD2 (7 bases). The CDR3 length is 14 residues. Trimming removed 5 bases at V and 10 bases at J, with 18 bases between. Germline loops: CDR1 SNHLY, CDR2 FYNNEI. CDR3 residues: CASSPAGASQEQFF. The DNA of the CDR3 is TGTGCCAGCAGTCCGGCGGGGGCTAGTCAGGAGCAGTTCTTC. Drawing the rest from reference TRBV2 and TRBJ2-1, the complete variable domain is EPEVTQTPSHQVTQMGQEVILRCVPISNHLYFYWYRQILGQKVEFLVSFYNNEISEKSEIFDDQFSVERPDGSNFTLKIRSTKLEDSAMYFCASSPAGASQEQFFGPGTRLTVL.

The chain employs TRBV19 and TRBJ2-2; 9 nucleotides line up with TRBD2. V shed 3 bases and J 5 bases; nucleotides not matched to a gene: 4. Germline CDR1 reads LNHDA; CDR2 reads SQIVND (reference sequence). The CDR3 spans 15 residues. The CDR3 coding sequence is TGTGCCAGTAGTATTGGGGCGGGAGGGACCGGGGAGCTGTTTTTT. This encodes CASSIGAGGTGELFF.

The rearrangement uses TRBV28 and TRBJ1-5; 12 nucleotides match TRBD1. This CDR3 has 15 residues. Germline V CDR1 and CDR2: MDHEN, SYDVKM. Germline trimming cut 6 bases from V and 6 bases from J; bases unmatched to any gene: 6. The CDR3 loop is CASRPRDRGLQPQHF. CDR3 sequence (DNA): TGTGCCAGCAGACCCCGGGACAGGGGGCTTCAGCCCCAGCATTTT.

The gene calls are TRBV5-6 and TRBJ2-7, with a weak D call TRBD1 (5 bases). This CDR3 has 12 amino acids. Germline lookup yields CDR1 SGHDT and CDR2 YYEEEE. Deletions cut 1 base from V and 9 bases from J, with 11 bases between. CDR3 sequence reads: CASSLKGRGQYF. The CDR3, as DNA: TGTGCCAGCAGCTTGAAAGGTAGGGGGCAGTACTTC.

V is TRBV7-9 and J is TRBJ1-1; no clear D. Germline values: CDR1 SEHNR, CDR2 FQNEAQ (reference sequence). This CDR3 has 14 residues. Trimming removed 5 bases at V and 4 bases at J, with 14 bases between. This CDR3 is CASSPRATSTEAFF. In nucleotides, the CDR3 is TGTGCCAGCAGCCCCCGAGCCACTAGCACTGAAGCTTTCTTT.

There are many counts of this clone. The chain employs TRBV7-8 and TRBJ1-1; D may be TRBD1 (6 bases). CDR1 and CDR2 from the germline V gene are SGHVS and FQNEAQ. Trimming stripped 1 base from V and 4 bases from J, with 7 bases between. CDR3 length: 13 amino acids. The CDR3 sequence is CASSLGGGTEAFF. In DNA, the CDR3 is TGTGCCAGCAGCTTAGGAGGGGGCACTGAAGCTTTCTTT.

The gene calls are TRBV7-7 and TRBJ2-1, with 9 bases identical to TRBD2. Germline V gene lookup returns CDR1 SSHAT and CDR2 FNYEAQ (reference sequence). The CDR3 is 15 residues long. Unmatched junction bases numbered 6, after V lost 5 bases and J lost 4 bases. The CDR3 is CASSAGTSPYNEQFF. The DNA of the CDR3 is TGTGCCAGCAGCGCCGGGACTAGCCCTTACAATGAGCAGTTCTTC.

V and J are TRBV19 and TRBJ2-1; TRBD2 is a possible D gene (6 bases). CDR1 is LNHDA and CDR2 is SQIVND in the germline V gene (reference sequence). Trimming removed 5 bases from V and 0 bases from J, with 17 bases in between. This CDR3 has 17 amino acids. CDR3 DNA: TGTGCCAGTAGTGGGGGTAGCGGAATAAGCTCCTACAATGAGCAGTTCTTC. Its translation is CASSGGSGISSYNEQFF.

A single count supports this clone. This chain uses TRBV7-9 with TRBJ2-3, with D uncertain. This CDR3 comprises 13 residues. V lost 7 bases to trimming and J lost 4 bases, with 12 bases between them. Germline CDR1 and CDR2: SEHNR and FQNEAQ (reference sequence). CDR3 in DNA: TGTGCCAGCATCTGGCCATTGCCAGATACGCAGTATTTT. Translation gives CASIWPLPDTQYF.

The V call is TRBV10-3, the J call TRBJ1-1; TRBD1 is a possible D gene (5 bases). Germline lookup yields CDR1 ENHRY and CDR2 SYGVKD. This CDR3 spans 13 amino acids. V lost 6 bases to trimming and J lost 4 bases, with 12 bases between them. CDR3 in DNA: TGTGCCATCAGGAAACAGGAGGGCACTGAAGCTTTCTTT. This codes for CAIRKQEGTEAFF.

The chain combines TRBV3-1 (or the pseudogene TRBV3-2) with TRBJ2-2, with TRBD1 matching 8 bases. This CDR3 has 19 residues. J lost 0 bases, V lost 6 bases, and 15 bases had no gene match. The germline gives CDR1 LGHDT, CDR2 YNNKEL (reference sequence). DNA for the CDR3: TGTGCCAGCAGGGGACAGGACTTGCTGAGACGCGCGAACACCGGGGAGCTGTTTTTT. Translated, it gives CASRGQDLLRRANTGELFF.

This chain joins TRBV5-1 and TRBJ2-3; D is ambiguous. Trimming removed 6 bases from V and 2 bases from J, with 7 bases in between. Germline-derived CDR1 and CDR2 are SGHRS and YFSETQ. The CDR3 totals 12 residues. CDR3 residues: CASTLNTDTQYF. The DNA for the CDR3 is TGCGCCAGCACCCTAAACACAGATACGCAGTATTTT.

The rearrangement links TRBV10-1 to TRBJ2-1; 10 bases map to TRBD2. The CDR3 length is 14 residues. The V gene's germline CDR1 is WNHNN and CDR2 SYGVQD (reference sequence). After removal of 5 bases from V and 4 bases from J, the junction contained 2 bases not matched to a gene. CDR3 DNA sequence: TGCGCCAGCAGTCTAGCGGGAGCGTACAATGAGCAGTTCTTC. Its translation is CASSLAGAYNEQFF.

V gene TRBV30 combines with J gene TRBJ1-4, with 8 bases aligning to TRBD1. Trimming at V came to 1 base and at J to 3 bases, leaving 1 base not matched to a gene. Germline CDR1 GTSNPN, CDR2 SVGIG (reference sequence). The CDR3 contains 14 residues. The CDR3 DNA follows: TGTGCCTGGAGTGCAGGGGGCCCTAATGAAAAACTGTTTTTT. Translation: CAWSAGGPNEKLFF.

The CDR3 coding sequence is TGTGCCAGCAGCCAGAGGGGAGGGCGAGAGACCCAGTACTTC. Its protein is CASSQRGGRETQYF. The chain joins TRBV9 to TRBJ2-5, with TRBD2 matching over 7 bases. The CDR3 is made up of 14 amino acids. The J segment lost 4 bases and the V segment lost 4 bases, leaving 7 bases of the junction unmatched. Per the germline V gene, CDR1 is SGDLS and CDR2 is YYNGEE.

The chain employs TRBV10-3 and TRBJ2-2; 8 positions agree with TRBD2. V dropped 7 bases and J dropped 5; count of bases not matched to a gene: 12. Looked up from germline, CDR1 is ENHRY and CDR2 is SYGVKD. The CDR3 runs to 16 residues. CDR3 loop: CAINLRGREETGELFF. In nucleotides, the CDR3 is TGTGCCATCAACCTCCGGGGGCGGGAGGAGACCGGGGAGCTGTTTTTT.